What follows describes a single T cell receptor (beta chain). This clonotype was recorded only once. Its antigen specificity is not known. Qualities for individual bases were not recorded, and no much larger clone is one base off. The entry originates in a study of blood T cells in healthy people across ages (dated by TCRdb to between 2015 and 2016). In the study overall: In model experiments, roughly one uniquely barcoded TCR beta cDNA molecule per two T cells was captured by template switching. Donors were grouped into four age groups: young (average approximately 15 years), middle-aged (less than 40), aged (around 56) and long-lived (approximately 82). To track age-related changes in TCR beta repertoire diversity, the study relied on deep sequencing normalized with unique cDNA molecular identifiers. Two additional independent replicas of 1 million unique cDNA reads from the same blood draw were analyzed for two donors (one aged 18 to 29 and one aged 80 or older). To avoid experimental bias, donors of different ages were randomly spread across the sequencing lanes. What the research found in general, with its limitations: Since profiling was done on bulk unsorted PBMCs, naive and antigen-experienced compartments could not be conclusively compared. Compared with the aged group, the long-lived group had more naive CD4+ T cells, fewer expanded clones and increased TCR diversity, a pattern suggesting age selection. Because the CMV infection status of the donors was unknown, age-related changes in expanded clonotypes may potentially have been confounded. Estimates of total diversity from one million sequenced T cells were regarded as lower bounds and underestimates. Observed TCR beta diversity per million T cells fell roughly linearly with age, and a significant reduction was already apparent by age around 40. The percentage of naive T cells measured by flow cytometry correlated strongly with observed TCR beta diversity.

The donors were roughly 40 Caucasian individuals from Russia, aged roughly 6 to 100 years, who were systemically healthy. Approximately 9.3 milliliters of peripheral blood were drawn from each donor into EDTA-treated Vacutainer tubes. Ficoll-Paque density-gradient centrifugation was used to isolate PBMCs, with at least 6 million obtained per sample. Trizol reagent was used to extract total RNA from the PBMCs, yielding at least 6 micrograms per sample. For every donor, flow cytometry on a PBMC aliquot measured the percentage of naive CD45RAhigh/CD27high T cells. The CDR3 sequence holds 10 residues, the cysteine and phenylalanine included. Only the CDR3 DNA stays, 30 bases, in frame from base 1. V drops 4 bases and J drops 12 bases, leaving 8 bases in between. For CDR1 and CDR2, the germline V gene lists SGHTS and YDEGEE. Library preparation employed 5' RACE. For sequencing, an Illumina HiSeq 2500 was employed. A second PCR of about 6 to 12 cycles was run with a J-beta primer mix and a sample-barcoded 5' primer. A unique molecular identifier was introduced onto each TCR beta cDNA molecule by a template-switch 5' adaptor carrying 12 random nucleotides. Each sample yielded at least 2.5 million CDR3-containing paired-end reads. The Mint cDNA synthesis kit, primed by a TRBC-specific oligonucleotide, was used to synthesize first-strand cDNA from all RNA. Following uracil-DNA glycosylase treatment, a first 18-cycle PCR with universal primers M1SS and BC2_uni_R was performed on all cDNA. Turning to the authors' computational methods: For normalization, 1 million high-quality reads were randomly selected from each sample, with every read carrying a distinct molecular identifier. Reads sharing molecular identifiers were discarded rather than binned into consensus sequences. MiTCR, with a Q25 quality threshold and the strictest error-elimination algorithm, was used for CDR3 identification, clonotype clustering and error correction. A nonparametric unseen species model using Euler transformation provided a lower-bound estimate of total TCR beta diversity. TCRdb applied fastp at Q25 and MiXCR to the public reads, then kept only in-frame beta chains. Rows are combined by CDR3 protein, so each entry shows the most common genes and DNA. TCRdb's processing, not the authors', yielded these V and J calls. The sample table holds hundreds of thousands of distinct CDR3 sequences, of which more than 45% were seen once. Approximately 20% of the sample is taken by the ten largest.

The TCR comes from a man aged 25 to 45 in good health. The V gene is TRBV5-8 and the J gene is TRBJ1-5, with no D gene named confidently. Sequencing was carried out using blood. The DNA sequence reads TGTGCCAGCAGCCTCTCCAGCCAGCATTTT. Its translation is CASSLSSQHF.